These 8 T cell receptor beta chains were sequenced from one sample in a study of shared clonotypes between healthy human individuals. TCRdb's copy holds only in-frame clones and misses some; the assay was immunoSEQ multiplex PCR. The table has roughly 500,000 clones, over 60% seen once; the top ten hold 10% to 15%. Sequencing input: PBMCs. These receptors all come from a woman aged 40 to 55 in good health. Some clones in this sample may be carry-over from other donors' samples.

This clone was observed a few times. The chain combines TRBV7-2 with TRBJ1-3; D is unclear. Trimming stripped 5 bases from V and 4 bases from J, with 9 bases between. Germline CDR1 and CDR2: SGHTA and FQGNSA. This CDR3 contains 13 residues. This CDR3 is CASSTRTGNTIYF. The CDR3 coding sequence is TGTGCCAGCAGCACGCGAACGGGAAACACCATATATTTT.

This clone was seen ten or more times. V and J are TRBV5-4 and TRBJ2-5; D perhaps matches TRBD1 (6 bases). From germline, CDR1 is SGHNT and CDR2 YYREEE (reference sequence). The CDR3 consists of 15 residues. The V end was cut by 2 bases, the J end by 0 bases, with 11 bases between. The CDR3 DNA reads as TGTGCCAGCAGCTTCATGACAGGATACCAAGAGACCCAGTACTTC. Translating it yields CASSFMTGYQETQYF.

This clone showed up just a few times. The V gene is TRBV5-1, the J gene TRBJ2-4; D may be TRBD1 or TRBD2 (5 bases each). CDR3 length: 16 residues. Germline CDR1 reads SGHRS; CDR2 reads YFSETQ. Trimming shortened V by 4 bases and J by 0 bases, and 14 bases separated the two germline ends. CDR3 nucleotides: TGCGCCAGCAGCCTGGAAGGGGCGGGAGCCAAAAACATTCAGTACTTC. Translated: CASSLEGAGAKNIQYF.

This chain joins TRBV6-1 and TRBJ2-5; 8 positions agree with TRBD2. The trim removed 2 bases at V and 4 bases at J, leaving 3 bases unmatched. CDR1 is MNHNS, CDR2 SASEGT, per germline. This CDR3 comprises 14 residues. The CDR3 nucleotides are TGTGCCAGCAGTGAATTCCTAGCGGGAGAGACCCAGTACTTC. It encodes CASSEFLAGETQYF.

This rearrangement joins TRBV7-9 to TRBJ2-7, with 7 nucleotides matching TRBD1. CDR3 length equals 15 residues. Germline values: CDR1 SEHNR, CDR2 FQNEAQ (reference sequence). Trimming removed 5 bases from V and 2 bases from J; junction bases left unmatched: 9. CDR3: CASSRGTVVPYEQYF. CDR3 coding DNA: TGTGCCAGCAGCAGAGGGACAGTTGTTCCCTACGAGCAGTACTTC.

The rearrangement uses TRBV15 and TRBJ2-7; TRBD2 is a possible D gene (5 bases). Trimming took off 5 bases at V and 3 bases at J, with 14 bases between the two ends. Germline CDR1 and CDR2: LNHNV and YYDKDF (reference sequence). This CDR3 is 14 amino acids long. The CDR3 sequence: CATSEIRGLYEQYF. In nucleotides, the CDR3 is TGTGCCACCAGCGAGATTCGGGGTCTCTACGAGCAGTACTTC.

This clone was counted between two and nine times. This chain connects TRBV5-4 to TRBJ2-1, with TRBD2 as a possible D gene (5 bases). Deletions cut 3 bases from V and 5 bases from J, with 12 bases between. The CDR3 is 14 amino acids. The germline V gene encodes CDR1 SGHNT and CDR2 YYREEE (reference sequence). DNA for the CDR3: TGTGCCAGCAGCTCGAGAAGGACTGACAATGAGCAGTTCTTC. This encodes CASSSRRTDNEQFF.

A single count supports this clone. The rearrangement links TRBV25-1 to TRBJ2-2; D is possibly TRBD1 (6 bases). CDR3 length equals 13 residues. Per the germline V gene, CDR1 is MGHDK and CDR2 is SYGVNS. With 7 bases removed from V and 4 bases from J, the gap between germline ends came to 10 bases. The CDR3 DNA is TGTGCCAGCACCAAACAGGGCACCGGGGAGCTGTTTTTT. The encoded protein is CASTKQGTGELFF.